The 30 T cell receptor beta chains below were found in one sample sequenced in a study of T cells after yellow fever vaccination. A single record per CDR3 protein comes from TCRdb applying MiXCR to the 5' RACE reads. The table has over 300,000 distinct CDR3 sequences, 6.5% to 8.5% seen once; the top ten hold over 15%. The sequences come from PBMCs, collected around 45 days after the first yellow fever vaccination. The receptor source for this set is a man in his late teens or twenties who received the YFV17D yellow fever vaccine.

The rearrangement uses TRBV9 and TRBJ2-7; D not certain. CDR1 is SGDLS and CDR2 is YYNGEE in the germline V gene. This CDR3 is 16 amino acids long. The ends were cut back, 3 bases at V and 0 bases at J, with 16 bases in the middle. This chain's CDR3 is CASSALSAASSYEQYF. Here the CDR3 DNA reads TGTGCCAGCAGCGCCTTGTCGGCAGCGAGCTCCTACGAGCAGTACTTC.

The rearrangement uses TRBV20-1 and TRBJ2-3; 7 bases are shared with TRBD2. The V and J ends lost 4 bases and 1 base, in that order; junction bases with no gene match: 5. Germline values: CDR1 DFQATT, CDR2 SNEGSKA (reference sequence). The CDR3 extends over 14 amino acids. CDR3 bases: TGCAGTGCTAAGCGGGGACCCGGCACAGATACGCAGTATTTT. Its protein product is CSAKRGPGTDTQYF.

The rearrangement uses TRBV20-1 and TRBJ2-1; D is perhaps TRBD2 (6 bases). CDR1 DFQATT and CDR2 SNEGSKA come from the germline V gene (reference sequence). The CDR3 has 12 residues. The germline V and J ends were trimmed by 8 bases and 4 bases, with 12 bases remaining between them. CDR3 in amino acids: CSFPSAYNEQFF. The CDR3 DNA is TGCAGTTTTCCTAGCGCATACAATGAGCAGTTCTTC.

The rearrangement joins TRBV20-1 to TRBJ2-3; TRBD2 matches at 9 bases. CDR3 length: 15 amino acids. Germline V gene lookup returns CDR1 DFQATT and CDR2 SNEGSKA (reference sequence). The trim removed 7 bases at V and 0 bases at J, leaving 8 bases unmatched. The CDR3 is CSGVSGGPSTDTQYF. In nucleotides, the CDR3 is TGCAGTGGCGTTAGCGGGGGCCCTAGCACAGATACGCAGTATTTT.

This chain links TRBV7-9 with TRBJ1-1; D is perhaps TRBD1 (5 bases). The CDR3 contains 14 residues. V was shortened by 1 base and J by 7 bases, with 13 bases between the two germline ends. The germline CDR1 and CDR2 sequences are SEHNR and FQNEAQ (reference sequence). The CDR3 DNA follows: TGTGCCAGCAGCTTAGGGTTCCGGGGGAATGAAGCTTTCTTT. It specifies CASSLGFRGNEAFF.

This clonotype came up once. A single base separates this from a much larger clone, so it may be a read error. The rearrangement links TRBV28 to TRBJ2-5; D ambiguous. The germline V gene encodes CDR1 MDHEN and CDR2 SYDVKM. The CDR3 consists of 13 residues. V lost 11 bases, J lost 3 bases, and 16 bases lay in between. CDR3 sequence: CAANGSGEETQYF. CDR3 coding DNA: TGTGCCGCAAACGGGTCTGGAGAAGAGACCCAGTACTTC.

This clonotype was observed a handful of times. The chain is built from TRBV3-1 and TRBJ2-3, with TRBD2 matching over 10 bases. This CDR3 contains 18 residues. Trimming at V came to 0 bases and at J to 1 base, leaving 7 bases not matched to a gene. CDR1 and CDR2 (germline): LGHDT, YNNKEL (reference sequence). CDR3 coding DNA: TGTGCCAGCAGCCAAGATATGGGAGCGGGGGGGGGCACAGATACGCAGTATTTT. It encodes CASSQDMGAGGGTDTQYF.

This clonotype was counted only a few times. The genes are TRBV4-3 and TRBJ1-5; D gene unclear. Trimming left V 0 bases short and J 1 base short, with 10 bases between. The CDR3 runs to 16 residues. Germline V gives CDR1 LGHNA, CDR2 YSLEER. CDR3: CASSQDGGVSNQPQHF. The CDR3 region has the DNA TGCGCCAGCAGCCAAGACGGAGGTGTAAGCAATCAGCCCCAGCATTTT.

This chain uses TRBV3-1 with TRBJ2-3; possibly TRBD1 or TRBD2 for D (5 bases each). Trimming shortened V by 1 base and J by 3 bases, and 11 bases separated the two germline ends. In germline, CDR1 is LGHDT, CDR2 YNNKEL (reference sequence). The CDR3 runs to 15 residues. The CDR3 sequence is CASSQVGVRTDTQYF. The DNA of the CDR3 is TGTGCCAGCAGCCAAGTGGGGGTTAGAACAGATACGCAGTATTTT.

J is TRBJ2-1 and V is TRBV19; unclear D gene. Per the germline V gene, CDR1 is LNHDA and CDR2 is SQIVND (reference sequence). Trimming removed 0 bases from V and 0 bases from J, with 9 bases in between. The length of the CDR3 is 16 residues. Here the CDR3 DNA reads TGTGCCAGTAGTATAGATTTCCGGAGCTCCTACAATGAGCAGTTCTTC. Translation: CASSIDFRSSYNEQFF.

The chain combines TRBV2 with TRBJ2-5; D is perhaps TRBD2 (7 bases). CDR1 is SNHLY, CDR2 FYNNEI, per germline. The ends were cut back, 3 bases at V and 2 bases at J, with 19 bases in the middle. The CDR3 extends over 17 amino acids. CDR3 sequence: CASSDVIGGPTQETQYF. For the CDR3, the DNA is TGTGCCAGCAGTGATGTGATCGGGGGGCCGACTCAAGAGACCCAGTACTTC.

The rearrangement joins TRBV4-1 to TRBJ2-1; D is ambiguous. V was trimmed by 0 bases and J by 0 bases, leaving 6 bases between them. CDR1 is MGHRA and CDR2 is YSYEKL in the germline V gene. CDR3 length: 15 amino acids. CDR3 loop: CASSQDRSSYNEQFF. CDR3 bases: TGCGCCAGCAGCCAAGACCGGAGCTCCTACAATGAGCAGTTCTTC.

This clonotype was found a few times. The chain links TRBV20-1 to TRBJ1-2, with no clear D. This CDR3 comprises 12 residues. Per germline, CDR1 DFQATT and CDR2 SNEGSKA (reference sequence). With 5 bases removed from V and 7 bases from J, the gap between germline ends came to 14 bases. CDR3 DNA sequence: TGCAGTGCTGCCCCGGGAGGGAGTGGCTACACCTTC. Amino acids: CSAAPGGSGYTF.

This clonotype was observed many times. The CDR3 region has the DNA TGTGCCAGCAGCGCTCGGGGGGGGGTTTCCTACAATGAGCAGTTCTTC. Protein product: CASSARGGVSYNEQFF. The V call is TRBV9, the J call TRBJ2-1; TRBD2 aligns across 8 bases. Germline values: CDR1 SGDLS, CDR2 YYNGEE. V shed 3 bases and J 1 base; nucleotides not matched to a gene: 6. The CDR3 is made up of 16 amino acids.

The chain is built from TRBV12-3 or TRBV12-4 and TRBJ1-5, with 9 bases aligning to TRBD1. This CDR3 region has 15 residues. The V and J ends lost 4 bases and 4 bases, in that order; junction bases with no gene match: 5. The CDR3 DNA reads as TGTGCCAGCAGTTGGGGGACAGGGTTAAATCAGCCCCAGCATTTT. This sequence encodes CASSWGTGLNQPQHF.

The rearrangement joins TRBV9 to TRBJ2-1; D is unclear. Trimming took 4 bases from V and 8 from J, leaving 13 bases between them. CDR1 and CDR2 (germline): SGDLS, YYNGEE. This CDR3 is built from 13 residues. The CDR3 region has the DNA TGTGCCAGCAGCACGACGATCGAGTATGAGCAGTTCTTC. This codes for CASSTTIEYEQFF.

V gene TRBV2 combines with J gene TRBJ2-3; D possibly corresponds to TRBD2 (6 bases). Germline V CDR1 and CDR2: SNHLY, FYNNEI. Deletions cut 2 bases from V and 2 bases from J, with 11 bases between. CDR3 length: 15 amino acids. The CDR3 spells CASSESGVVTDTQYF. The DNA of the CDR3 is TGTGCCAGCAGTGAATCGGGGGTCGTCACAGATACGCAGTATTTT.

A note on this clonotype: A much larger clone differs from this one at a single base, so this may be a read error. The conserved phenylalanine or tryptophan normally closing the CDR3 is absent here, so this likely arose from a read error. The chain links TRBV24-1 to TRBJ2-3; D is perhaps TRBD2 (7 bases). Germline assignment: CDR1 KGHDR and CDR2 SFDVKD. The CDR3 is made up of 14 amino acids. V was clipped by 4 bases and J by 2 bases, with 9 bases between them. The CDR3 DNA follows: TGTGCCACCAGTGAGGCGGGGGCCACAGATACGCAGTATGTT. This gives the protein CATSEAGATDTQYV.

This clonotype has a count of ten or more. The gene calls are TRBV7-9 and TRBJ2-1, with a weak D call TRBD1 (6 bases). Looked up from germline, CDR1 is SEHNR and CDR2 is FQNEAQ (reference sequence). V was shortened by 5 bases and J by 5 bases, with 10 bases between the two germline ends. The CDR3 is 13 amino acids. The CDR3 reads CASSPDSNNEQFF. The CDR3 nucleotides are TGTGCCAGCAGCCCGGACAGCAACAATGAGCAGTTCTTC.

This clonotype has a handful of counts. The CDR3 protein is CATYYRDPYGYTF. CDR3 sequence (DNA): TGTGCCACCTATTACAGGGACCCTTATGGCTACACCTTC. The genes are TRBV28 and TRBJ1-2, with D possibly TRBD1 on 6 matching bases. Germline V gives CDR1 MDHEN, CDR2 SYDVKM. The V gene lost 10 bases and the J gene lost 5 bases, with 17 bases spanning the gap. The CDR3 contains 13 residues.

This clonotype was seen a single time. The J gene is TRBJ2-6, the V gene TRBV12-3 or TRBV12-4, with D possibly being TRBD1 (6 bases). Trimming removed 11 bases at V and 2 bases at J, with 25 bases between. The CDR3 extends over 18 amino acids. The CDR3 is CAFSARDTRAPGANVLTF. CDR3 nucleotide sequence: TGTGCCTTCAGCGCCCGGGACACCAGGGCACCTGGGGCCAACGTCCTGACTTTC.

CDR3 nucleotide sequence: TGTGCCAGCAGCTACCTCTCCTACAATGAGCAGTTCTTC. Protein sequence: CASSYLSYNEQFF. V gene TRBV7-9 combines with J gene TRBJ2-1; D not certain. The CDR3 totals 13 residues. Trimming shortened V by 4 bases and J by 0 bases, and 4 bases separated the two germline ends. The germline V gene encodes CDR1 SEHNR and CDR2 FQNEAQ (reference sequence).

This chain joins TRBV4-1 and TRBJ1-1; D remains unclear. From germline, CDR1 is MGHRA and CDR2 YSYEKL. This CDR3 has 15 amino acids. Trimming stripped 1 base from V and 5 bases from J, with 14 bases between. In DNA form, the CDR3 reads TGCGCCAGCAGCCAAGCACGATTGGAGCAGACTGAAGCTTTCTTT. Its translation is CASSQARLEQTEAFF.

The chain couples TRBV20-1 to TRBJ1-6; 7 positions agree with TRBD1. There are 13 residues in the CDR3. The germline CDR1 and CDR2 sequences are DFQATT and SNEGSKA (reference sequence). J was trimmed by 8 bases and V by 5 bases; bases with no gene match: 6. The CDR3 bases are TGCAGTGCTCAGCGCAGGGGGTATTCACCCCTCCACTTT. Its protein is CSAQRRGYSPLHF.

This clonotype was detected ten times or more. The CDR3 spells CASSSTFQETQYF. CDR3 nucleotides: TGTGCCAGCAGTTCCACCTTCCAAGAGACCCAGTACTTC. J is TRBJ2-5 and V is TRBV27; no definite D call. This CDR3 comprises 13 residues. Trimming took off 4 bases at V and 1 base at J, with 7 bases between the two ends. CDR1 MNHEY and CDR2 SMNVEV come from the germline V gene (reference sequence).

This clonotype was seen many times. The CDR3, as DNA: TGTGCCAGCACCCCAAGCCAGCGGGGGGCCGGGGAGCTGTTTTTT. Translating it yields CASTPSQRGAGELFF. The rearrangement uses TRBV3-1 and TRBJ2-2, with 9 bases identical to TRBD2. Germline V gene lookup returns CDR1 LGHDT and CDR2 YNNKEL (reference sequence). The CDR3 runs to 15 residues. J lost 6 bases, V lost 7 bases, and 9 bases had no gene match.

This clonotype has only a few counts. The rearrangement uses TRBV5-1 and TRBJ1-1; 8 bases are shared with TRBD1. Germline lookup yields CDR1 SGHRS and CDR2 YFSETQ. V lost 7 bases to trimming and J lost 3 bases; unmatched junction nucleotides: 8. The CDR3 is made up of 14 amino acids. CDR3 protein: CASSQGARDTEAFF. The CDR3 DNA is TGCGCCAGCTCCCAGGGGGCGAGGGACACTGAAGCTTTCTTT. Full variable domain (remainder filled in from reference TRBV5-1 and TRBJ1-1): KAGVTQTPRYLIKTRGQQVTLSCSPISGHRSVSWYQQTPGQGLQFLFEYFSETQRNKGNFPGRFSGRQFSNSRSEMNVSTLELGDSALYLCASSQGARDTEAFFGQGTRLTVV.

This clonotype was seen a handful of times. J is TRBJ1-3 and V is TRBV7-2; 10 nucleotides align to TRBD1. The CDR3 extends over 15 amino acids. V lost 6 bases, J lost 7 bases, and 9 bases stayed unmatched. Germline V gene lookup returns CDR1 SGHTA and CDR2 FQGNSA. Written as DNA, the CDR3 is TGTGCCAGCAGTACCTTGACAGGGGGCCAGAACACCATATATTTT. This encodes CASSTLTGGQNTIYF.

This clonotype has at least ten counts. V gene TRBV12-3 or TRBV12-4 combines with J gene TRBJ2-3; 8 bases agree with TRBD2. The CDR3 contains 12 residues. The V and J ends lost 8 bases and 5 bases, in that order; junction bases with no gene match: 3. CDR3 sequence: CASYAGGDTQYF. In nucleotides, the CDR3 is TGTGCCAGCTACGCGGGGGGAGATACGCAGTATTTT.

This clonotype was detected a few times. The CDR3 sequence: CASSLLLGTGASTYGYTF. The CDR3 DNA is TGTGCCAGCAGCTTATTACTCGGGACAGGGGCCTCGACCTATGGCTACACCTTC. V gene TRBV11-1 combines with J gene TRBJ1-2, with 10 bases fitting TRBD1. Trimming at V came to 2 bases and at J to 4 bases, leaving 13 bases not matched to a gene. The CDR3 extends over 18 amino acids. Looked up from germline, CDR1 is SGHAT and CDR2 is FQDESV (reference sequence).